This T cell receptor (beta chain) emerged from a study of PD-L1 blockade in urothelial cancer. Clones were read by immunoSEQ multiplex PCR, and TCRdb kept only the in-frame ones, dropping some. Among about 85,000 clones listed, over 75% were seen once. The V gene's germline CDR1 is SQVTM and CDR2 ANQGSEA. CDR3 length: 13 amino acids. Trimming at V came to 2 bases and at J to 3 bases, leaving 4 bases not matched to a gene. Time point given: pretreatment peripheral blood. Patients each gave 1 to 8 samples, pretreatment and on-treatment. The sequenced sample was PBMCs, obtained around atezolizumab (anti-PD-L1) treatment. This TCR came from a man in his sixties with urothelial cancer. This chain links TRBV29-1 with TRBJ2-7; 7 bases agree with TRBD1. In DNA form, the CDR3 reads TGCAGCGTTGAAAGGGGGCAGAACTACGAGCAGTACTTC. Amino acids: CSVERGQNYEQYF.